This T cell receptor (beta chain) was retrieved from a study of molecular identifiers for immune sequencing clone quantification. This clonotype is labeled as medium-sized. Germline V gene data show CDR1 as PRHDT and CDR2 as FYEKMQ (reference sequence). This CDR3 contains 14 residues. V was clipped by 3 bases and J by 9 bases, with 18 bases between them. TCRdb analysed the PCR reads with MiXCR anew, one entry per CDR3 protein. Here the sample spans around 100,000 distinct CDR3 sequences, around 30% being singletons. Naive CD8 T cells, phenotype CD8+CD4-CCR7+CD45RA+, were sorted. The TCR comes from a human donor in good health. Some libraries in this study had Jurkat cell RNA spiked in. The chain has TRBV13 and TRBJ2-7; TRBD2 is a possible D gene (6 bases). Sequencing input: naive CD8+ T cells from blood, with Jurkat cell RNA spiked in. The subset is: FACS-sorted CD8+CD4-CCR7+CD45RA+ naive T cells. The CDR3 DNA is TGTGCCAGCAGCTTGGGAGGACAACCTACCGGGCAGTACTTC. Translated: CASSLGGQPTGQYF.